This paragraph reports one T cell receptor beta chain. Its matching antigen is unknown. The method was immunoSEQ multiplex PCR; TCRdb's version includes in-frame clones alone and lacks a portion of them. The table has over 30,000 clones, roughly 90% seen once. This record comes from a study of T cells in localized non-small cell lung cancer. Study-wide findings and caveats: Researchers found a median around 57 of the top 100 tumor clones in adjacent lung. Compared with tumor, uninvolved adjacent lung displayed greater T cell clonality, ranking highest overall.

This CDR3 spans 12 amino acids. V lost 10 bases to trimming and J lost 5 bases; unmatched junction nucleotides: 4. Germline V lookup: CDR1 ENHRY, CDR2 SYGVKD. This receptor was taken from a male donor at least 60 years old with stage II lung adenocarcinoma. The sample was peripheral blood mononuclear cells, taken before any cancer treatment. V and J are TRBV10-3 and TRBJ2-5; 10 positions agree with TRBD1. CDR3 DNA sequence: TGTGCCACCTCGGACAGGGGGGAGACCCAGTACTTC. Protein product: CATSDRGETQYF.